The sequence of this T cell receptor beta chain was determined in a study of blood T cell repertoires in COVID-19. Across the study: Acute and convalescent COVID-19 samples came from the United States, Italy and Spain. From T cells, B-cell-depleted T cells, or PBMCs came the material, which was cDNA or gDNA.

Germline CDR1 reads KGHDR; CDR2 reads SFDVKD. The CDR3 loop spans 14 amino acids. Losses at the gene ends were 6 bases for V and 3 bases for J; bases not matched to a gene: 4. In the original processing: Amplifying reference gene primers gave estimates of nucleated cell counts. This table comes from immunoSEQ multiplex PCR, and its TCRdb copy is limited to in-frame clones, with some not included. V and J calls plus clone size are reproduced from that table; the DNA served to infer D and trimming. The data contain around 94,000 clones, 84% of them singletons. The sequenced material came from peripheral blood. The origin of this receptor is a man between 40 and 49 years old with active or convalescent COVID-19. The chain has TRBV24-1 and TRBJ1-2; TRBD1 matches at 9 bases. CDR3 coding DNA: TGTGCCACCAGTCCGGGACAGGGTGACTATGGCTACACCTTC. The encoded protein is CATSPGQGDYGYTF.